These T cell receptor beta chains were read from a single sample in a study of tumor-infiltrating lymphocytes in primary liver carcinoma. TCRdb analysed the multiplex PCR reads with MiXCR anew, one entry per CDR3 protein. The sample shows about 320,000 distinct CDR3 sequences, roughly 60% of them seen only once. The material sequenced was peripheral blood. The receptor source for this set is a woman in her twenties or thirties with primary liver carcinoma and hepatitis B virus infection. Each CDR3 is given with its conserved first and last residue. D genes are given only for firm matches. Clone sizes are given selectively: once, few, many, or a class where the clone is expanded.

cdr3_nt cdr3_aa cdr3_length j_call clone_size d_call v_call
TGTGCCAGCAGCTCACGCGGGGGGGGACTACTTGAAGAGCAGTACTTC CASSSRGGGLLEEQYF 16 TRBJ2-7 many TRBD2 TRBV11-3
TGTGCCGGCAGCCCCCCGGGACACGGGAAGACCCAGTACTTC CAGSPPGHGKTQYF 14 TRBJ2-5 NA NA TRBV28
TGTGCCAGCAGTTACTCCGGGACTGCTCGCGGGCAGTACTTC CASSYSGTARGQYF 14 TRBJ2-7 NA NA TRBV6-5
TGTGCCAGCAGCTTGGTCGGTGGGACTTTGAATGAGGAGTTCTTC CASSLVGGTLNEEFF 15 TRBJ2-1 NA NA TRBV5-5
TGTGCCATTACTCGACAGGCCGATCGCACAGATACGCAGTATTTT CAITRQADRTDTQYF 15 TRBJ2-3 NA NA TRBV6-1
TGTACCAGCAGCTCTACCTACAATGAGCGGTTCTTC CTSSSTYNERFF 12 TRBJ2-1 NA NA TRBV7-9
TGTGCCAGCAGTTTAGAGGCGGTCTCCTACAATGAGCGGTTCTTC CASSLEAVSYNERFF 15 TRBJ2-1 NA NA TRBV12-3/TRBV12-4
TGTGCCAGCAGTTTAGCGACGCCAGGTTGGGCTAACTATGGCTACACCTTC CASSLATPGWANYGYTF 17 TRBJ1-2 NA NA TRBV12-3/TRBV12-4
TGTGCCAGCAGCCCTCGACCGGGAGGGACTAATGAAAAACTGTTTTTT CASSPRPGGTNEKLFF 16 TRBJ1-4 many NA TRBV11-2
TGTGCCAGCAGTCACGGAGGGAAGGGAAATGAGCAGTTCTTC CASSHGGKGNEQFF 14 TRBJ2-1 few NA TRBV6-5
TGCGCCAGCAGTGATACCGGGACTAGCGGGATCGAGCAGTACTTC CASSDTGTSGIEQYF 15 TRBJ2-7 few TRBD2 TRBV10-1
TGCACCAGCAGGTTGGCAACGGGGCTTGGGTCACCCCTCCACTTT CTSRLATGLGSPLHF 15 TRBJ1-6 NA NA TRBV5-1
TGTGCCAGCAGTTACTTCGGACAGGTCGACGGGGAACTGTTTTTT CASSYFGQVDGELFF 15 TRBJ2-2 NA TRBD1 TRBV6-5
TGTGCCAGAGAGGGCTATGTCACCGGGGAGCTGTTTTTT CAREGYVTGELFF 13 TRBJ2-2 NA NA TRBV6-6
TGTGCCTGCAGTTCCTCATCTCTTAACACCGGGGAGCTATTTTTT CACSSSSLNTGELFF 15 TRBJ2-2 NA NA TRBV12-3/TRBV12-4
TGCGCCAACAGCCAAATGGTGAAAAACATTCAGTACTTC CANSQMVKNIQYF 13 TRBJ2-4 NA NA TRBV4-1
TGTGCCAGCAGCCGGGACAGGCTATCCTACAATGAGCAGTTCTTC CASSRDRLSYNEQFF 15 TRBJ2-1 NA TRBD1 TRBV5-5
TGTGCCAGCAGTACCCCGACATGGGACAACTATGGTTACACCTTC CASSTPTWDNYGYTF 15 TRBJ1-2 NA NA TRBV6-2/TRBV6-3
TGTGCCACCAGGGGAGTGGGAGGCACCGGGGAGCTGTTTTTT CATRGVGGTGELFF 14 TRBJ2-2 once NA TRBV24-1
TGTGCCAGCAGCCAAGATCGGAAAGAGCAGTACTTC CASSQDRKEQYF 12 TRBJ2-7 NA NA TRBV4-2
TGTGCCAGCAGTTACTCTTCCTACGAGCAGTACTTC CASSYSSYEQYF 12 TRBJ2-7 many NA TRBV6-2/TRBV6-3
TGTGCCAGCAGTCTTGTAGCGGGAGGTCCAGATACGCAGTATTTT CASSLVAGGPDTQYF 15 TRBJ2-3 many TRBD2 TRBV4-2
TGTGCCAGCGGCGTCGGGACTCAAGCCTACGAGCAGTACTTC CASGVGTQAYEQYF 14 TRBJ2-7 NA NA TRBV5-4
TGTGCCAGCAGCTTGGCCAGCCCGGGGGGCATTCAGTACTTC CASSLASPGGIQYF 14 TRBJ2-4 NA TRBD2 TRBV5-6
TGTGCCAGCAAGGACCCACAGGGGGCAGGGAGCTCCTACAATGAGCAGTTCTTC CASKDPQGAGSSYNEQFF 18 TRBJ2-1 NA TRBD1 TRBV11-2
TGCAGCGCCTGCGCAGCGAACACTGAGGCTTTCTTT CSACAANTEAFF 12 TRBJ1-1 NA NA TRBV29-1
TGTGTCAGCAGCTTGTGGGCCAGGGGGAATGAAGAACTGTTTTTT CVSSLWARGNEELFF 15 TRBJ1-4 NA TRBD1 TRBV5-6
TGTGCCGGCAGCACCACCGTGGGCCGTGAAGCTTTCTTT CAGSTTVGREAFF 13 TRBJ1-1 NA NA TRBV11-2
TGCAGCGTTGTCGTGGCTGAGCAGTTCTTC CSVVVAEQFF 10 TRBJ2-1 few NA TRBV29-1
TGCAACGTTTTACTAACGGGAGCCGCCACAGATACGCAGTATTTT CNVLLTGAATDTQYF 15 TRBJ2-3 NA NA TRBV29-1
TGTGCCAGCACGACCGGGGGGACCACCAGGGAGCTGTTTTTC CASTTGGTTRELFF 14 TRBJ2-2 NA TRBD2 TRBV6-5
TGTGTCAGCAGCTCCAGGGTGGGGGGAACCACAGATACGCGGTATTTT CVSSSRVGGTTDTRYF 16 TRBJ2-3 NA NA TRBV12-3/TRBV12-4
TGTGCCTGGAGTGTTGGGACTAGGTACAATGAGCAGTTCTTC CAWSVGTRYNEQFF 14 TRBJ2-1 few TRBD2 TRBV30
TGTGCCAGCAGTTTACCCTTTCTAGCGGGAGTCAACAATGAGCAGTTCTTC CASSLPFLAGVNNEQFF 17 TRBJ2-1 NA TRBD2 TRBV28
TGTGCCAGGAGCCGCCTCCGACAGAGCAATCAGCCCCAGCATTTT CARSRLRQSNQPQHF 15 TRBJ1-5 NA NA TRBV6-2/TRBV6-3
TGTGCCAGCAGCGGCGGGAGCCCGGGGAGTGGAGCTATCTTT CASSGGSPGSGAIF 14 TRBJ1-1 NA NA TRBV9
TGTGCCAGCAGCCAATTGGAGGGCGGGAGCTCCTACAATGAGCAGTTCTTC CASSQLEGGSSYNEQFF 17 TRBJ2-1 many TRBD2 TRBV4-2
TGTGCTAGTGGTTTGCGTACAGGAGGGAACACCGGGGAGCTGTTTTTT CASGLRTGGNTGELFF 16 TRBJ2-2 few NA TRBV12-5
TGTGCCAGCAGTTTACCCCAGGGGGCCAATGAGCAGTTCTTC CASSLPQGANEQFF 14 TRBJ2-1 few TRBD1 TRBV12-3/TRBV12-4
TGTGCCAGCAGTTTAGGGCCTTTTTACGAGCAGTACTTC CASSLGPFYEQYF 13 TRBJ2-7 NA NA TRBV28
TGTGCCAGCAGTGAGTTAGCGGAAATAGCCAAAAACATTCAGTACTTC CASSELAEIAKNIQYF 16 TRBJ2-4 NA NA TRBV6-1
TGCAGCGGGGGACAGGAAGGCTATCAGAACACTGAAGCTTTCTTT CSGGQEGYQNTEAFF 15 TRBJ1-1 few TRBD1 TRBV29-1